This paragraph reports one T cell receptor (beta chain). This clonotype occurred many times. What antigen it recognizes has not been identified. Within one base of it there is no much larger clone, and no base qualities were kept. Library prep was done by PCR. This sample was sequenced with an Illumina HiSeq 2500. TCR libraries were prepared with molecular barcoding, using unique molecular identifiers to normalize TCRbeta repertoire quantification. The raw public reads went through TCRdb reprocessing: fastp at Q25, MiXCR clone calling, in-frame beta chains kept. Identical CDR3 proteins give one entry, which carries the most common genes and DNA. A total of 190,000 or so distinct CDR3 sequences appear in this sample, around 7% of them only once. In total, the top ten clones hold approximately 3% of the sample. The V and J ends are trimmed by 5 bases and 5 bases, leaving 12 bases between them. CDR1 and CDR2 (SGHTA, FQGNSA) derive from the germline V gene. Measured from the cysteine to the phenylalanine, the CDR3 is 13 residues long. CDR3 DNA only is kept here, 39 bases in frame from base 1.

These data come from a study of T-cell reconstitution after alpha-beta-depleted transplantation in children (dated by TCRdb to 2016 to 2017). Broadly, across the study: The study quantitatively tracked T-cell immune reconstitution after TCRalphabeta/CD19-depleted allogeneic hematopoietic cell transplantation in children using TCR repertoire profiling.

The chain couples TRBV7-2 to TRBJ1-1, and possibly TRBD1, on 6 matching bases. The receptor was derived from a human donor who donated a stem cell graft to a child with Wiskott-Aldrich syndrome. The input for sequencing was PBMCs from the stem cell graft donor, taken from the stem cell graft. The CDR3 is CASSPQGRTEAFF. The sequence in DNA is TGTGCCAGCAGCCCACAGGGTCGGACTGAAGCTTTCTTT.